Listed below are T cell receptor beta chains from one sample, sequenced in a study of blood T cell repertoires in COVID-19. TCRdb's copy holds only in-frame clones and misses some; the assay was immunoSEQ multiplex PCR. The table includes some 510,000 clones, around 89% detected once. The specimen sequenced was PBMCs or T cells enriched from blood (not recorded which). These TCRs come from a woman aged 40 to 50 who had recovered from COVID-19. Both conserved end residues are part of each CDR3. The D gene is left open where the match is weak. Size is stated for part of the rows, as once, few or many counts, or as a class when the clone is expanded.

D gene	V gene	clone size	J gene	CDR3 DNA	CDR3 protein
NA	TRBV20-1	NA	TRBJ1-1	TGCAGTGCAGCGGGTGGTCGGGAAGCTTTCTTT	CSAAGGREAFF
NA	TRBV19	NA	TRBJ1-1	TGTGCCAGTAGTGTCCGGGTTGAAGCTTTCTTT	CASSVRVEAFF
TRBD2	TRBV29-1	NA	TRBJ2-3	TGCAGCGTTGATCGGGGGGGCCGCACAGATACGCAGTATTTT	CSVDRGGRTDTQYF
NA	TRBV28	once	TRBJ1-2	TGTGCCAGCAGTTTTATCGGTCCCTATGGCTACACCTTC	CASSFIGPYGYTF
TRBD2	TRBV5-4	NA	TRBJ2-1	TGTGCCAGCAGTCCTCGGACTAGCGGGAGGGCCAATGAGCAGTTCTTC	CASSPRTSGRANEQFF
TRBD2	TRBV9	NA	TRBJ2-2	TGTGCCAGCAGCTCCCAGACACCCGCTAGCGGTGCGAACACCGGGGAGCTGTTTTTT	CASSSQTPASGANTGELFF
TRBD1	TRBV5-4	NA	TRBJ2-3	TGTGCCAGCAGTTCGACAGGGAAAGATACGCAGTATTTT	CASSSTGKDTQYF
NA	TRBV7-8	once	TRBJ2-7	TGTGCCAGCAGCCACCGGCGGGACGGCTACGAGCAGTACTTC	CASSHRRDGYEQYF
NA	TRBV5-4	few	TRBJ2-7	TGTGCCAGCAGCTTGGACAGGCGGTACGAGCAGTACTTC	CASSLDRRYEQYF
TRBD1	TRBV7-9	few	TRBJ1-2	TGTGCCAGCAGTTTCACCGGGACAGGGAACTATGGCTACACCTTC	CASSFTGTGNYGYTF
NA	TRBV10-3	NA	TRBJ2-1	TGTGCCATCAGTGTTCCCCGGTTGGATGAGCAGTTCTTC	CAISVPRLDEQFF
NA	TRBV4-3	NA	TRBJ1-3	TGCGCCAGCAGCCAAGATGGCAGGGACTCCACCATATATTTT	CASSQDGRDSTIYF
TRBD1	TRBV19	NA	TRBJ1-2	TGTGCCAGTAGTACTTCTCTTCTGGACAGGGGGTCCTATGGCTACACCTTC	CASSTSLLDRGSYGYTF
NA	TRBV5-1	NA	TRBJ2-7	TGCGCCAGCAGCTTGGAAGAGTACGAGCAGTACTTC	CASSLEEYEQYF
NA	TRBV7-2	NA	TRBJ2-1	TGTGCCAGCAGCTTAGAGGAGCTTTATGAGCAGTTCTTC	CASSLEELYEQFF
TRBD1	TRBV28	few	TRBJ1-2	TGTGCCAGCAGTCGGCCGCGGGACAGCGATGGCTACACCTTC	CASSRPRDSDGYTF
NA	TRBV7-2	NA	TRBJ1-2	TGTGCCAGCAGCTTAGGGGGCGAGTCCTATGGCTACACCTTC	CASSLGGESYGYTF
NA	TRBV5-4	NA	TRBJ1-3	TGTGCCAGCAGCCAGGCAGTGGCTGGAAACACCATATATTTT	CASSQAVAGNTIYF
TRBD1	TRBV6-5	NA	TRBJ2-7	TGTGCCAGCAGTTACTCACAGGGGAACCTTAACGAGCAGTACTTC	CASSYSQGNLNEQYF
TRBD2	TRBV3-1/TRBV3-2	NA	TRBJ2-3	TGTGCCAGCAGCCAGTTAGCGGGAGACGGGGGAGATACGCAGTATTTT	CASSQLAGDGGDTQYF
TRBD2	TRBV7-2	NA	TRBJ2-7	TGTGCCAGCAGCTTAGCGGGCGGGAGATACGAGCAGTACTTC	CASSLAGGRYEQYF
NA	TRBV7-2	NA	TRBJ1-5	TGTGCCAGCAGCTTTGCAGGGGATCAGCCCCAGCATTTT	CASSFAGDQPQHF
NA	TRBV29-1	few	TRBJ1-5	TGCAGCGTTGAAGTAAATAGCAATCAGCCCCAGCATTTT	CSVEVNSNQPQHF
NA	TRBV10-2	NA	TRBJ2-7	TGCGCCAGCAGTGAGTCGGGGGGTTACGAGCAGTACTTC	CASSESGGYEQYF
TRBD2	TRBV27	once	TRBJ2-1	TGTGCCAGCAGTTTACTAGGACTAGCCGGTGAGCAGTTCTTC	CASSLLGLAGEQFF
TRBD2	TRBV15	NA	TRBJ2-3	TGTGCCACGGAGAGGGCTAGCGGGAGCACAGATACGCAGTATTTT	CATERASGSTDTQYF
TRBD1	TRBV18	NA	TRBJ2-2	TGTGCCAGCTCACCGAGGCCTGGACAGGGAAGTGCCGGGGAGCTGTTTTTT	CASSPRPGQGSAGELFF
NA	TRBV19	NA	TRBJ1-2	TGTGCCAGTAGTCCTCGAGACAGATTGAATGGCTACACCTTC	CASSPRDRLNGYTF
NA	TRBV29-1	NA	TRBJ1-2	TGCAGCGTTGGTAAGCGACAGCAGCTTAACTATGGCTACACCTTC	CSVGKRQQLNYGYTF
NA	TRBV24-1	once	TRBJ2-7	TGTGCCACCGAGGCGGACCACAGGGTTGAGCAGTACTTC	CATEADHRVEQYF
TRBD1	TRBV13	NA	TRBJ1-1	TGTGCCAGCAGCCCAGACAGGGTCTATGAAGCTTTCTTT	CASSPDRVYEAFF
NA	TRBV12-1	once	TRBJ1-1	TGTGCCAGCAGCTTTGCTCCGGTATACACTGAAGCTTTCTTT	CASSFAPVYTEAFF
TRBD1	TRBV18	NA	TRBJ1-4	TGTGCCAGCTCACCCCAGGGGGCCGGATCTAATGAAAAACTGTTTTTT	CASSPQGAGSNEKLFF
TRBD2	TRBV3-1/TRBV3-2	NA	TRBJ2-7	TGTGCCAGCAGCCTCGGGACTAGCGGCTTCTCCTACGAGCAGTACTTC	CASSLGTSGFSYEQYF
NA	TRBV7-2	NA	TRBJ2-1	TGTGCCAGCACAGCGCGGACAGTTTACAATGAGCAGTTCTTC	CASTARTVYNEQFF
NA	TRBV29-1	few	TRBJ1-2	TGCAGCGTTGAAGAGTGGGGAGCTAACTATGGCTACACCTTC	CSVEEWGANYGYTF
NA	TRBV4-2	NA	TRBJ2-7	TGTGCCAGCAGCCAAGAGCAAGCCTTCGAGCAGTACTTC	CASSQEQAFEQYF
TRBD2	TRBV7-9	NA	TRBJ2-1	TGTGCCAGCAGCGCGAGAACGGGACTAGCGGAGTACAATGAGCAGTTCTTC	CASSARTGLAEYNEQFF
TRBD1	TRBV6-2/TRBV6-3	once	TRBJ1-5	TGTGCCAGCAGTTACCCAGGACAGGGGGCCAGGGGTGACAGGTATCAGCCCCAGCATTTT	CASSYPGQGARGDRYQPQHF
NA	TRBV6-5	NA	TRBJ2-2	TGTGCCAGCAGTTACTCCCCCAGGGCTCGAGACGGGGAGCTGTTTTTT	CASSYSPRARDGELFF
TRBD1	TRBV19	NA	TRBJ1-1	TGTGCCAGTGGGACAGGGAGCACTGAAGCTTTCTTT	CASGTGSTEAFF
TRBD1	TRBV2	once	TRBJ1-5	TGTGCCAGCAGTCAGACAGGGTTTACGCCCCAGCATTTT	CASSQTGFTPQHF
NA	TRBV11-2	NA	TRBJ2-1	TGTGCCAGCAGCTTAGAACTCTCCTACAATGAGCAGTTCTTC	CASSLELSYNEQFF
NA	TRBV10-3	NA	TRBJ1-2	TGTGCCATCCATGGTCAGGGGTCGGAAACTAATGGCTACACCTTC	CAIHGQGSETNGYTF
TRBD1	TRBV19	NA	TRBJ1-2	TGTGCCAGTAGTACGGACAGGGGAATGGGGGGCTACACCTTC	CASSTDRGMGGYTF
TRBD1	TRBV5-1	NA	TRBJ2-7	TGCGCCAGCAGCATCGGACAGGGGGTAATCTCCTACGAGCAGTACTTC	CASSIGQGVISYEQYF
NA	TRBV5-1	NA	TRBJ2-5	TGCGCCAGCAGCTTGATGGGTAGGGGTTTCCAAGAGACCCAGTACTTC	CASSLMGRGFQETQYF
NA	TRBV5-1	NA	TRBJ2-3	TGCGCCAGCAGCCGGGGATCTTACACAGATACGCAGTATTTT	CASSRGSYTDTQYF
TRBD1	TRBV7-2	NA	TRBJ1-6	TGTGCCAGCAGCCCGTCCGGGACAGTGGTAAATTCACCCCTCCACTTT	CASSPSGTVVNSPLHF
TRBD1	TRBV29-1	once	TRBJ1-1	TGCAGCGTTGACGTAGGGACAGGTTGGACTGAAGCTTTCTTT	CSVDVGTGWTEAFF
TRBD2	TRBV7-2	NA	TRBJ2-2	TGTGCCAGCAGCCCCAGACTAGCGGGGACTGGGGTCGGGGAGCTGTTTTTT	CASSPRLAGTGVGELFF
NA	TRBV24-1	NA	TRBJ2-7	TGTGCCACCAGTACGGGAACCTACGAGCAGTACTTC	CATSTGTYEQYF
TRBD1	TRBV3-1/TRBV3-2	NA	TRBJ1-2	TGTGCCAGCAGCCAAAGGGGGACAGTGTCGAACTATGGCTACACCTTC	CASSQRGTVSNYGYTF
TRBD2	TRBV29-1	NA	TRBJ2-1	TGCAGCGTGGACGGGACTAGCGGCCAATACAATGAGCAGTTCTTC	CSVDGTSGQYNEQFF
NA	TRBV19	NA	TRBJ2-1	TGTGCCAGTAGTATTTCAGACTCCTACAATGAGCAGTTCTTC	CASSISDSYNEQFF
NA	TRBV4-3	NA	TRBJ1-6	TGCGCCAGCAGCCAAGACCGGGCAACCGAGGGCTCACCCCTCCACTTT	CASSQDRATEGSPLHF